The entry below describes one TCR beta chain. Antigen: not known. This sample was taken from a study of beta chain features in type 1 diabetes. V gave up 3 bases and J gave up 1 base, with 11 bases separating them. The CDR3 sequence is 15 residues long. Per the germline V gene, CDR1 is LGHNA and CDR2 is YSLEER. What was sequenced were expressed TCRB transcripts, since all of the isolated RNA had been reverse transcribed. Method: immunoSEQ multiplex PCR; TCRdb's copy keeps in-frame clones and lacks some. This sample carries about 160,000 clones, 8% to 8.5% of them seen once, and the ten largest clones take 0.45% to 0.6%. Study-level points and caveats: Shorter templates might be favored by PCR, equally in patients and controls. Among all four CD4+ subsets, Type 1 diabetes patients had TCRB CDR3s that were moderately but significantly shorter.

Sequencing was carried out using central memory CD4+ T cells from blood. This TCR was sampled from a young woman with type 1 diabetes. The chain is built from TRBV4-3 and TRBJ2-3; D remains unclear. The CDR3 protein is CASSQASARTDTQYF. CDR3 nucleotides: TGCGCCAGCAGCCAGGCCTCCGCTCGCACAGATACGCAGTATTTT.